The present T cell receptor beta chain was sequenced within a study of blood T cell repertoires in COVID-19 (dated by TCRdb to 2018 to 2021). Study-wide context: Samples from collaborators originated in the United States, Italy and Spain and spanned both the acute and convalescent phases of COVID-19. The prospective study material was composed of cDNA or gDNA derived from T cells, B-cell-depleted T cells, or PBMCs. The dataset comprised deeply sampled blood TCRbeta repertoires from subjects exposed to, actively infected with, or recovered from COVID-19. The repertoires were released in a freely available public database meant as a resource for research on the immune response to SARS-CoV-2. The samples were drawn from two sources: the first 160 participants of the ongoing ImmuneRACE study, and 950 to 1,500 subjects contributed by 6 global collaborators. A de-identified subject ID, COVID-19 status, age in years and sex were almost always included in the sample metadata. HLA class I and class II types, where available, came from metadata supplied by the sample provider rather than from assay-based typing. The paper as a whole reports these results and caveats: Clinical and demographic metadata were provided uncurated, with the amount varying by source and participant.

Details on this clone: Which antigen it targets is not known. No quality values exist for individual bases; no much larger clone is one base distant.

Reading the germline V gene gives CDR1 MNHEY and CDR2 SVGAGI. V and J lose 7 bases and 0 bases, and a span of 16 bases separates them. The CDR3 holds 15 amino acids from the cysteine to the phenylalanine. Only the CDR3 portion is preserved as DNA: 45 bases, with reading frame beginning at the first base. TCRbeta CDR3 regions were amplified from genomic DNA using the immunoSEQ Assay, a bias-controlled multiplex PCR. In the authors' own workflow: Within the assay, amplification of reference gene primers was used to estimate how many nucleated cells each sample contained. To quantify the absolute abundance of each unique TCRbeta CDR3 rearrangement, sequence reads were collapsed and filtered. For each sample, productive Simpson clonality was calculated by taking the square root of Simpson's diversity index across productive rearrangements. What TCRdb holds here is the immuneACCESS table cut down to in-frame rearrangements. Part of the clones is not present; checked against another copy, under half of the missing clones reflect an unresolved V gene, and the others are unexplained. V, J and clone size derive from that table, while D and trimming were established from the DNA sequence. This sample comprises 65,000 to 95,000 clones, nearly 90% of them detected only once. The leading ten clones occupy about 10% of the sample.

Each collaborating institution followed its own protocols to collect whole blood in K2EDTA tubes. For TCRbeta analysis, collaborators shipped samples as frozen whole blood, isolated PBMCs, or DNA extracted from either of those sample types. This clonotype was sampled from an elderly man with acute or convalescent COVID-19. The V and J genes are TRBV6-5 and TRBJ2-7; the D gene is perhaps TRBD1, from 6 matching bases. The sequenced sample consisted of peripheral blood. The DNA is as follows: TGTGCCAGCACCCTAGGAACAGGGCTCTCCTACGAGCAGTACTTC. This is translated as CASTLGTGLSYEQYF.